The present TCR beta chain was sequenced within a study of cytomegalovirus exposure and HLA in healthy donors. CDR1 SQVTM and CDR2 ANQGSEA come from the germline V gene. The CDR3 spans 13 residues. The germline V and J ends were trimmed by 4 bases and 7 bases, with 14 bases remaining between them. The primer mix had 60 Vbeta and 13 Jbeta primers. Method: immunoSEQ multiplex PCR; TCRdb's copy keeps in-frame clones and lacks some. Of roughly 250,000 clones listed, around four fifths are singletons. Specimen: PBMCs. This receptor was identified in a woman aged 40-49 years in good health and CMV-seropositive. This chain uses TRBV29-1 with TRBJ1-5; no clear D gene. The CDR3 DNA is TGCAGCGTTGCCGCGGGGTTGGGGCAGCCCCAGCATTTT. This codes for CSVAAGLGQPQHF. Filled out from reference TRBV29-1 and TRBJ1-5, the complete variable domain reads SAVISQKPSRDICQRGTSLTIQCQVDSQVTMMFWYRQQPGQSLTLIATANQGSEATYESGFVIDKFPISRPNLTFSTLTVSNMSPEDSSIYLCSVAAGLGQPQHFGDGTRLSIL.